This is a list of T cell receptor beta chains from one sample in a study of T cell repertoires in cytomegalovirus infection. TCRdb reprocessed the reads via MiXCR and lists one record per CDR3 protein. The sample lists around 450,000 distinct CDR3 sequences; roughly 10% were seen once. The specimen sequenced was PBMCs. The receptor source for this set is a human donor in good health (CMV status not recorded). Some clones in this sample may be carry-over from other donors' samples. Both conserved end residues are part of each CDR3. The D gene is left open where the match is weak. Clone size, where shown, is once, few, many, or a class for clones that have expanded.

>TRBV10-3|TRBJ2-3|NA|TRBD2
TGTGCCATCACAGCTAGCGGGAGAACAGATACGCAGTATTTT
CAITASGRTDTQYF
>TRBV20-1|TRBJ1-2|many|NA
TGCAGTGCTAGGATTAGGCCTAACTATGGCTACACCTTC
CSARIRPNYGYTF
>TRBV27|TRBJ1-1|many|NA
TGTGCCAGTCCCGTCGGAGTCAGGGCCGACAACTATAACACTGAAGCTTTCTTT
CASPVGVRADNYNTEAFF
>TRBV19|TRBJ1-5|many|NA
TGTGCCAGTAAGTCTAACGGGGTTTCTCGCAATCAGCCCCAGCATTTT
CASKSNGVSRNQPQHF
>TRBV24-1|TRBJ2-5|many|NA
TGTGCCACCAGTGATTCATGGGGGGATGAGACCCAGTACTTC
CATSDSWGDETQYF
>TRBV2|TRBJ1-5|NA|NA
TGTGCCAGCAGGGCAGGGGATACCAGCAATCAGCCCCAGCATTTT
CASRAGDTSNQPQHF
>TRBV12-3/TRBV12-4|TRBJ2-5|few|NA
TGTGCCAGCAGAGTCGGGACCTTGTACGGGGAAGAGACCCAGTACTTC
CASRVGTLYGEETQYF
>TRBV11-2|TRBJ2-7|NA|NA
TGTGCCAGCACCTCCTCCCCAGGCCGCGGCCTTCAATACGAGCAGTACTTC
CASTSSPGRGLQYEQYF
>TRBV20-1|TRBJ1-2|NA|NA
TGCAGTGCCTTCCATCGAGGCCAGGGGCCCTATGGCTACACCTTC
CSAFHRGQGPYGYTF
>TRBV10-3|TRBJ2-2|NA|NA
TGTGCCATCAGTGAGTTCCCCAGGGCGGCGGACACCGGGGAGCTGTTTTTT
CAISEFPRAADTGELFF
>TRBV9|TRBJ2-7|few|NA
TGTGCCAGCAGCGTAGCTACGAGCGGAGCCTCCTACGAGCAGTACTTC
CASSVATSGASYEQYF
>TRBV7-9|TRBJ2-2|many|NA
TGTGCCAGCAGCTTACCAACCGGGATTGACACCGGGGAGCTGTTTTTT
CASSLPTGIDTGELFF
>TRBV20-1|TRBJ1-5|many|TRBD1
TGCAGTGCTAGAAGGGGACAGGGTTTAGTCCAGCCCCAGCATTTT
CSARRGQGLVQPQHF
>TRBV20-1|TRBJ2-4|few|NA
TGCAGTGCTAGAGGCCAGGGGGGTAAGGGGGCGTACATTCAGTACTTC
CSARGQGGKGAYIQYF
>TRBV5-6|TRBJ1-5|many|NA
TGTGCCAGCAGCTCAACAGGGAAGGGGAATCAGCCCCAGCATTTT
CASSSTGKGNQPQHF
>TRBV28|TRBJ1-2|many|TRBD1
TGTGCCAGCAGTTACCGGGACAGGGAGGGCTATGGCTACACCTTC
CASSYRDREGYGYTF
>TRBV5-1|TRBJ1-1|many|TRBD1
TGCGCCAGCAGCTTAAGAAACAGGGGAGGCATGAACACTGAAGCTTTCTTT
CASSLRNRGGMNTEAFF
>TRBV9|TRBJ2-7|NA|TRBD2
TGTGCCAGCAGCCCTCCGGGGAAACTAGCGAATGAGCAGTACTTC
CASSPPGKLANEQYF
>TRBV4-2|TRBJ2-1|many|TRBD2
TGTGCCAGCAGCCAAGATCAATCTAGCGGTAACAATGAGCAGTTCTTC
CASSQDQSSGNNEQFF
>TRBV4-2|TRBJ2-5|NA|TRBD1
TGTGCCAGCAGCCAACCGACAGGGATCGAGGAGACCCAGTACTTC
CASSQPTGIEETQYF
>TRBV20-1|TRBJ1-6|many|NA
TGCAGTGCTCAGGCTCATTCACCCCTCCACTTT
CSAQAHSPLHF
>TRBV12-3/TRBV12-4|TRBJ2-3|many|TRBD2
TGTGCCAGCAGTTTAGTAGGAACGTCGGGAGGGGGAGATACGCAGTATTTT
CASSLVGTSGGGDTQYF
>TRBV3-1|TRBJ2-5|NA|NA
TGTGCCAGCAGCCAAGTTTCTGGGATTGGGGGGATCGCCCAGTACTTC
CASSQVSGIGGIAQYF
>TRBV2|TRBJ2-7|NA|NA
TGTGCCAGCAGTGAAAGGGGCAGGGAAAGCTACGAGCAGTACTTC
CASSERGRESYEQYF
>TRBV6-5|TRBJ1-5|many|TRBD1
TGTGCCAGCAGTTACTCGGGACAGGGAGGACAGCCCCAGCATTTT
CASSYSGQGGQPQHF
>TRBV19|TRBJ2-7|many|NA
TGTGCCAGTAGTGCGGGCTCTCCGGGGTACAAATCCTACGAGCAGTACTTC
CASSAGSPGYKSYEQYF
>TRBV7-3|TRBJ1-1|many|NA
TGTGCCAGCAGCTTATTAATGAACACTGAAGCTTTCTTT
CASSLLMNTEAFF
>TRBV6-5|TRBJ2-2|many|NA
TGTGCCAGCAGTTTCTATAACACCGGGGAGCTGTTTTTT
CASSFYNTGELFF
>TRBV7-9|TRBJ2-6|many|NA
TGTGCCAGCAGCTTAGGATCTACGAGTGGGGCCAACGTCCTGACTTTC
CASSLGSTSGANVLTF
>TRBV12-3/TRBV12-4|TRBJ2-7|many|NA
TGTGCCAGCAGTTCCGGGCCAGCCTACGAGCAGTACTTC
CASSSGPAYEQYF
>TRBV7-9|TRBJ2-2|NA|NA
TGTGCCAGCAGCCCGGACGGCACCGGGGAGCTGTTTTTT
CASSPDGTGELFF
>TRBV7-3|TRBJ1-1|many|NA
TGTGCCAGCAGCTCCGGGAGTTCGAACACTGAAGCTTTCTTT
CASSSGSSNTEAFF
>TRBV7-9|TRBJ2-5|many|TRBD2
TGTGCCAGCAGCTTACTAGCGGGAGGGTATCAAGAGACCCAGTACTTC
CASSLLAGGYQETQYF
>TRBV29-1|TRBJ2-7|NA|TRBD1
TGCAGCGCAACCCGGGACAGGGGTCGGTCCTACGAGCAGTACTTC
CSATRDRGRSYEQYF
>TRBV20-1|TRBJ2-1|many|TRBD2
TGCAGTGCCCGCACGCCGGGACTAGAAGTGGTCCCTTACAATGAGCAGTTCTTC
CSARTPGLEVVPYNEQFF
>TRBV3-1|TRBJ2-5|NA|TRBD2
TGTGCCAGCAGCCTGACTAGCGGGGGGCCCCAAGAGACCCAGTACTTC
CASSLTSGGPQETQYF
>TRBV5-1|TRBJ2-1|many|NA
TGCGCCAGCAGCTTGGTAAGGGGCTTTTACAATGAGCAGTTCTTC
CASSLVRGFYNEQFF
>TRBV29-1|TRBJ1-1|NA|NA
TGCAGCGTCAGAGGACAGCTCTTACTTGAAGCTTTCTTT
CSVRGQLLLEAFF
>TRBV4-1|TRBJ1-6|NA|NA
TGCGCCAGCAGCTCACCCGGGACCCTAGAGGGAGGGAATTCACCCCTCCACTTT
CASSSPGTLEGGNSPLHF
>TRBV27|TRBJ1-2|few|TRBD1
TGTGCCAGCAGCCCCGGGACAGGCCCCCCCCAAGGGGGCTACACCTTC
CASSPGTGPPQGGYTF
>TRBV27|TRBJ1-6|NA|NA
TGTGCCAGCAGTTGGGGGACGTTCGATTATAATTCACCCCTCCACTTT
CASSWGTFDYNSPLHF
>TRBV12-3/TRBV12-4|TRBJ1-2|few|NA
TGTGCCAGTCTGGGGGCTGACTATGGCTACACCTTC
CASLGADYGYTF
>TRBV2|TRBJ1-1|many|NA
TGTGCCAGCAGTGAACGCCACTACGGCACTGAAGCTTTCTTT
CASSERHYGTEAFF
>TRBV5-4|TRBJ1-2|many|NA
TGTGCCAGCAGCCCCCGCCATGGCAGGGACGGCTACACCTTC
CASSPRHGRDGYTF
>TRBV29-1|TRBJ2-7|many|NA
TGCAGCGTTGAATTCGGCGAGCAGTACTTC
CSVEFGEQYF
>TRBV5-1|TRBJ1-2|many|NA
TGCGCCAGCAGCTGGAGGCAGGGGAGCGGTGGCTACACCTTC
CASSWRQGSGGYTF
>TRBV11-1|TRBJ2-5|many|NA
TGTGCCAGCAGCTTAGGAAGCTTAATCGAGATTGACAGGGAGACCCAGTACTTC
CASSLGSLIEIDRETQYF
>TRBV5-5|TRBJ1-2|many|NA
TGTGCCAGCAGCTTAAGCATGTGGGGTGGCTACACCTTC
CASSLSMWGGYTF
>TRBV29-1|TRBJ2-2|few|TRBD1
TGCAGCGCGGCAAACAGGGGGGCCGGGGAGCTGTTTTTT
CSAANRGAGELFF
>TRBV20-1|TRBJ1-4|NA|NA
TGCAGTGCTAGAGTAAGCGAAAAACTGTTTTTT
CSARVSEKLFF
>TRBV29-1|TRBJ2-7|many|NA
TGCAGCGTTGAAGGGGCTCCCTACGAGCAGTACTTC
CSVEGAPYEQYF
>TRBV12-3/TRBV12-4|TRBJ1-5|NA|NA
TGTGCCAGCAGTCCCATCGGGCGCAATCAGCCCCAGCATTTT
CASSPIGRNQPQHF
>TRBV27|TRBJ2-7|many|TRBD1
TGTGCCAGCAGTGACAGGGGATCGGGATCCTACGAGCAGTACTTC
CASSDRGSGSYEQYF
>TRBV6-2/TRBV6-3|TRBJ2-1|many|NA
TGTGCCAGCAGTTACTCTCTAAAATCTGGATTGAGCTCCTACAATGAGCAGTTCTTC
CASSYSLKSGLSSYNEQFF
>TRBV3-1|TRBJ1-1|NA|NA
TGTGCCAGCAGCCAAGCCAGTGGAGGCACTGAAGCTTTCTTT
CASSQASGGTEAFF
>TRBV28|TRBJ2-6|NA|NA
TGTGCCAGCAGCCCCGACAGGTTTCACGGGGCCAACGTCCTGACTTTC
CASSPDRFHGANVLTF
>TRBV19|TRBJ1-3|few|NA
TGTGCCAGTAGTATACGGGAATCAGGGAGCTCTGGAAACACCATATATTTT
CASSIRESGSSGNTIYF
>TRBV4-2|TRBJ2-1|few|TRBD2
TGTGCCAGCAGCAAACTAGCGGGACAGGCATACAATGAGCAGTTCTTC
CASSKLAGQAYNEQFF
>TRBV6-6|TRBJ2-1|few|NA
TGTGCCAGCAGTTACGGGGGAGGAGGTGTGAATGAGCAGTTCTTC
CASSYGGGGVNEQFF